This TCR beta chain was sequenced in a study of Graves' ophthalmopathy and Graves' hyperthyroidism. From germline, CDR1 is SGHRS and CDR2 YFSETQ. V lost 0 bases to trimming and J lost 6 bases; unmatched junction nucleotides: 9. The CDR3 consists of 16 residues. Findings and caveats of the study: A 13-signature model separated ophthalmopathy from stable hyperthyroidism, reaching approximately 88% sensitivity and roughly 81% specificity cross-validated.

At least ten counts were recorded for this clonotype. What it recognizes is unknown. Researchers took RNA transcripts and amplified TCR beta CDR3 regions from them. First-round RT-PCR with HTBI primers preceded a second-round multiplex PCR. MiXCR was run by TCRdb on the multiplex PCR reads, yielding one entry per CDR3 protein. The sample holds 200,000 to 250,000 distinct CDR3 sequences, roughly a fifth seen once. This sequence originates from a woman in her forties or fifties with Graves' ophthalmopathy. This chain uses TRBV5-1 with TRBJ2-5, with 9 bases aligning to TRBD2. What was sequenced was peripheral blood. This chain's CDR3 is CASSLEIAGVRKTQYF. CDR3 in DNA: TGCGCCAGCAGCTTGGAGATAGCGGGAGTACGGAAGACCCAGTACTTC. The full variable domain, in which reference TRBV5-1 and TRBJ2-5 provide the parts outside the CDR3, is KAGVTQTPRYLIKTRGQQVTLSCSPISGHRSVSWYQQTPGQGLQFLFEYFSETQRNKGNFPGRFSGRQFSNSRSEMNVSTLELGDSALYLCASSLEIAGVRKTQYFGPGTRLLVL.